The sequence of this TCR beta chain was determined in a study of identical twins. Study-wide results and limits: Abundant beta clonotypes from cord blood had fewer insertions, unlike memory repertoires, which showed none.

About this clonotype: Antigen specificity is unknown.

Germline lookup yields CDR1 MNHNS and CDR2 SASEGT. The CDR3 loop spans 15 amino acids. Trimming cost V 1 base and J 5 bases, with 14 bases left between them. From the 5' RACE reads, TCRdb called clonotypes with MiXCR, one entry per CDR3 protein. The top ten hold 0.45% to 0.5% of the sample, which has 500,000 to 650,000 distinct CDR3 sequences, about 20% seen once. The sample was also linked to a second study, of yellow fever vaccine responses in identical twins. As that report states: Twins reportedly showed a vaccine T cell response that seemed partly convergent and partly personalized.

Sequenced material: CD4+ T cells sorted from blood. The gene calls are TRBV6-1 and TRBJ1-1; perhaps TRBD1 as D (6 bases). This clonotype was obtained from a woman between 18 and 29 years old in good health. The chain's CDR3 is CASSEEGGVATEAFF. CDR3 sequence (DNA): TGTGCCAGCAGTGAAGAGGGGGGGGTCGCAACTGAAGCTTTCTTT.